This section outlines one T cell receptor beta chain sequence together with its context. J was trimmed by 3 bases and V by 5 bases; bases with no gene match: 4. The length of the CDR3 is 14 residues. Germline CDR1 SGHTA, CDR2 FQGNSA. This sample is drawn from a study of blood T cell repertoires in COVID-19. Across the study: Samples came from the United States, Italy and Spain, spanning acute and convalescent COVID-19. Sources were T cells, B-cell-depleted T cells, or PBMCs; the material itself was cDNA or gDNA.

Original data processing: Reference gene primers were amplified, and this amplification served to estimate nucleated cell counts. Some clones are missing from TCRdb's copy, which holds only in-frame ones; the method was immunoSEQ multiplex PCR. The DNA was the basis for D and trimming; V, J and clone size are from that table. The sample has 450,000 to 500,000 clones, 80% to 90% seen once. Sequencing was done on a sample of peripheral blood. The chain is built from TRBV7-2 and TRBJ1-5; the match to TRBD1 covers 7 bases. The receptor's source is a human donor in a cohort sampled during active COVID-19. CDR3 loop: CASSPGTDNQPQHF. The CDR3 nucleotides are TGTGCCAGCAGCCCAGGGACAGACAATCAGCCCCAGCATTTT.